The clone carrying this TCR beta chain came up many times. This specimen belongs to a study of T cells in Graves' hyperthyroidism and ophthalmopathy. Germline-derived CDR1 and CDR2 are MNHEY and SVGEGT. The CDR3 is 14 amino acids. The V segment lost 7 bases and the J segment 6 bases; nucleotides outside the gene matches: 11. It was RNA transcripts that yielded the amplified TCR beta CDR3 regions. First-round RT-PCR of the TCR CDR3 relied on the HTBI primer set. TCRdb processed the multiplex PCR reads anew with MiXCR; each CDR3 protein has one entry. In the table there are around 500,000 distinct CDR3 sequences, about 20% of which are singletons.

This chain uses TRBV6-2 or TRBV6-3 with TRBJ2-5; 7 bases align to TRBD1. The source material was blood. The receptor was derived from a woman between 70 and 85 years old with Graves' ophthalmopathy. The CDR3 sequence is CASTQRGLGKTQYF. The CDR3 nucleotides read TGTGCCAGCACCCAAAGGGGGCTAGGGAAGACCCAGTACTTC.